The 32 T cell receptor beta chains reported below all come from one sample, sequenced in a study of blood T cell repertoires in COVID-19. Method: immunoSEQ multiplex PCR; TCRdb's copy keeps in-frame clones and lacks some. Among approximately 110,000 clones listed, roughly nine tenths were seen once. Sequencing used peripheral blood. These receptors were collected from a woman aged 80 or over with acute or convalescent COVID-19.

J is TRBJ1-5 and V is TRBV18; 8 bases are a match to TRBD1. The CDR3 spans 15 residues. After removal of 5 bases from V and 6 bases from J, the junction contained 9 bases not matched to a gene. Germline CDR1 is KGHSH and CDR2 is LQKENI. The CDR3 is CASSAQGAEGQPQHF. In DNA form, the CDR3 reads TGTGCCAGCTCAGCCCAGGGGGCCGAGGGTCAGCCCCAGCATTTT.

The chain combines TRBV4-2 with TRBJ2-5; the D gene is possibly TRBD1 (7 bases). This CDR3 has 15 amino acids. Germline CDR1 and CDR2: LGHNA and YNFKEQ. The V gene lost 8 bases and the J gene lost 5 bases, with 21 bases spanning the gap. The CDR3 DNA follows: TGTGCCAGCTCACCCGGGGGACAGAGTCAGGAGACCCAGTACTTC. This gives the protein CASSPGGQSQETQYF.

The CDR3 nucleotides read TGTGCCAGCAGATCGAGCGGGGGGAACACCGGGGAGCTGTTTTTT. It encodes CASRSSGGNTGELFF. This sequence joins TRBV2 and TRBJ2-2, with 8 bases identical to TRBD2. The CDR3 is made up of 15 amino acids. V dropped 6 bases and J dropped 1; count of bases not matched to a gene: 4. Per the germline V gene, CDR1 is SNHLY and CDR2 is FYNNEI. Full variable domain (missing parts from reference TRBV2 and TRBJ2-2): EPEVTQTPSHQVTQMGQEVILRCVPISNHLYFYWYRQILGQKVEFLVSFYNNEISEKSEIFDDQFSVERPDGSNFTLKIRSTKLEDSAMYFCASRSSGGNTGELFFGEGSRLTVL.

The V gene is TRBV28, the J gene TRBJ2-7; 10 bases map to TRBD1. V was pared by 7 bases and J by 2 bases, with 8 bases of the junction left unmatched. CDR1 is MDHEN, CDR2 SYDVKM, per germline. This CDR3 has 15 residues. CDR3 nucleotides: TGTGCCAGCACTGAGCCGGGACAGGGGACCTACGAGCAGTACTTC. It yields the protein CASTEPGQGTYEQYF.

The V call is TRBV10-3, the J call TRBJ1-2; D not resolved. This CDR3 is 16 amino acids long. Deletions cut 5 bases from V and 0 bases from J, with 16 bases between. Per germline, CDR1 ENHRY and CDR2 SYGVKD. The CDR3, as DNA: TGTGCCATCAGTATAGATACGACAAGCACTAACTATGGCTACACCTTC. It specifies CAISIDTTSTNYGYTF.

This sequence joins TRBV3-1 (or the pseudogene TRBV3-2) and TRBJ2-2; D gene uncertain. This CDR3 contains 14 residues. Germline assignment: CDR1 LGHDT and CDR2 YNNKEL (reference sequence). V was clipped by 1 base and J by 7 bases, with 10 bases between them. CDR3 bases: TGTGCCAGCAGCCAAGGGCTGATAAACGGGGAGCTGTTTTTT. Translating gives CASSQGLINGELFF.

Judged by abundance, this clone is medium-sized. The V call is TRBV6-4, the J call TRBJ2-1, with 10 bases fitting TRBD2. V shed 4 bases, J shed 9 bases, and the junction held 6 bases outside the gene matches. The CDR3 length is 14 residues. The V gene's germline CDR1 is MRHNA and CDR2 SNTAGT. DNA for the CDR3: TGTGCCAGCAGTGGAAGCGGGGGGGCCGGTGAGCAGTTCTTC. Protein product: CASSGSGGAGEQFF.

V usage is TRBV5-8 and J usage is TRBJ2-2, with 8 bases aligning to TRBD1. This CDR3 is built from 17 residues. The trim removed 4 bases at V and 1 base at J, leaving 9 bases unmatched. Germline V gene lookup returns CDR1 SGHTS and CDR2 YDEGEE. CDR3 region: CASSQGAGTVNTGELFF. The CDR3 coding sequence is TGTGCCAGCAGCCAGGGGGCCGGGACAGTGAACACCGGGGAGCTGTTTTTT.

This chain joins TRBV5-4 and TRBJ2-5, with TRBD2 matching 7 bases. The CDR3 runs 14 residues. The junction had 4 bases not matched to a gene; V was cut back by 4 bases and J by 1 base. Germline CDR1 is SGHNT and CDR2 is YYREEE (reference sequence). The CDR3 DNA follows: TGTGCCAGCAGCGTAGCGGGTCTCCAAGAGACCCAGTACTTC. Its translation: CASSVAGLQETQYF.

Regarding this clone: At the DNA level, this CDR3 is encoded by other sequences in the same sample as well. V and J are TRBV10-3 and TRBJ2-7, with 10 positions matching TRBD1. J gave up 7 bases and V 5 bases, and 5 bases lay outside the gene matches. CDR3 length: 13 amino acids. Germline CDR1 ENHRY, CDR2 SYGVKD. CDR3 in DNA: TGTGCCATCAGTCCCGGGACAGGGGTAGAGCAGTACTTC. Translating it yields CAISPGTGVEQYF.

Only one count was recorded for this clone. V is TRBV6-1 and J is TRBJ2-1; 9 bases are shared with TRBD2. This CDR3 region has 15 residues. The ends lost 5 bases at V and 2 bases at J; junction bases unmatched: 4. Germline V gene sequence: CDR1 MNHNS, CDR2 SASEGT. CDR3 DNA: TGTGCCAGCAGTTCGGGCGGGGGGGCCTACAATGAGCAGTTCTTC. Translated: CASSSGGGAYNEQFF.

This chain links TRBV15 with TRBJ2-7, with 10 bases identical to TRBD1. Unmatched junction bases numbered 3, after V lost 0 bases and J lost 7 bases. The CDR3 runs to 14 residues. Germline assignment: CDR1 LNHNV and CDR2 YYDKDF (reference sequence). In DNA, the CDR3 is TGTGCCACCAGCAGAGAGACAGGGGGCTGGGAGCAGTACTTC. This codes for CATSRETGGWEQYF. Complete variable domain (other parts from reference TRBV15 and TRBJ2-7): DAMVIQNPRYQVTQFGKPVTLSCSQTLNHNVMYWYQQKSSQAPKLLFHYYDKDFNNEADTPDNFQSRRPNTSFCFLDIRSPGLGDTAMYLCATSRETGGWEQYFGPGTRLTVT.

The V call is TRBV21-1, the J call TRBJ2-3; the table assigns TRBD2, which was not confirmed against the DNA. TRBV21-1 is given as a pseudogene. The CDR3 extends over 17 amino acids. The CDR3 reads CASSKGGGFPTPDTQYF. The CDR3 nucleotides read TGTGCCAGCAGCAAAGGGGGGGGTTTTCCTACCCCAGATACGCAGTATTTT.

The V and J genes are TRBV11-2 and TRBJ2-7, with 7 bases lining up with TRBD1. J lost 2 bases, V lost 5 bases, and 6 bases had no gene match. Per the germline V gene, CDR1 is SGHAT and CDR2 is FQNNGV. The CDR3 is 14 residues long. CDR3 nucleotide sequence: TGTGCCAGCAGCAACTCGGGACAGCCCTACGAGCAGTACTTC. It yields the protein CASSNSGQPYEQYF.

This clone was observed a single time. This chain connects TRBV5-1 to TRBJ1-1; 9 bases fit TRBD1. Germline V gives CDR1 SGHRS, CDR2 YFSETQ. J was trimmed by 0 bases and V by 2 bases; bases with no gene match: 11. This CDR3 is built from 18 residues. This chain's CDR3 is CASSFRAMGQGLNTEAFF. CDR3 DNA: TGCGCCAGCAGCTTTCGGGCCATGGGACAGGGCCTGAACACTGAAGCTTTCTTT.

The rearrangement joins TRBV2 to TRBJ2-7; 9 bases line up with TRBD1. Germline CDR1 SNHLY, CDR2 FYNNEI. V dropped 4 bases and J dropped 4; count of bases not matched to a gene: 2. The CDR3 loop spans 13 amino acids. The DNA for the CDR3 is TGTGCCAGCAGTGGACAGGGGGAGTACGAGCAGTACTTC. Protein sequence: CASSGQGEYEQYF.

V usage is TRBV10-3 and J usage is TRBJ1-6; TRBD1 is a possible D gene (6 bases). The CDR3 has 15 residues. Trimming took 3 bases from V and 7 from J, leaving 13 bases between them. Germline CDR1 and CDR2: ENHRY and SYGVKD. The CDR3 reads CAISDGQGLNSPLHF. The DNA of the CDR3 is TGTGCCATCAGTGATGGTCAGGGGTTGAATTCACCCCTCCACTTT.

The chain has TRBV28 and TRBJ1-2; TRBD1 agrees at 9 bases. Trimming removed 8 bases from V and 7 bases from J; junction bases left unmatched: 8. The CDR3 loop spans 13 amino acids. CDR1 and CDR2 from the germline V gene are MDHEN and SYDVKM. In nucleotides, the CDR3 is TGTGCCAGCTGGGACAGGGAGGTTCGTGGCTACACCTTC. It is translated as CASWDREVRGYTF.

This sequence joins TRBV28 and TRBJ2-7; 10 bases agree with TRBD2. Germline CDR1 MDHEN, CDR2 SYDVKM. The CDR3 covers 15 residues. V shed 6 bases and J 1 base; nucleotides not matched to a gene: 6. CDR3 coding DNA: TGTGCCAGCAGCCGGGCTAGCGGGGGTTCCTACGAGCAGTACTTC. As protein: CASSRASGGSYEQYF.

The rearrangement uses TRBV18 and TRBJ2-3; TRBD1 matches at 11 bases. Trimming cost V 2 bases and J 4 bases; bases outside gene matches: 5. Germline CDR1 is KGHSH and CDR2 is LQKENI. The CDR3 consists of 16 residues. The CDR3 DNA follows: TGTGCCAGCTCACCAAGGACAGGGGGCGCTTCAGATACGCAGTATTTT. Its protein is CASSPRTGGASDTQYF.

This clone was observed a single time. V is TRBV30 and J is TRBJ1-5; no definite D call. The germline V and J ends were trimmed by 0 bases and 5 bases, with 11 bases remaining between them. The CDR3 has 14 residues. The V gene's germline CDR1 is GTSNPN and CDR2 SVGIG (reference sequence). The CDR3 loop reads CAWSVRGLDQPQHF. For the CDR3, the DNA is TGTGCCTGGAGTGTAAGAGGGTTGGATCAGCCCCAGCATTTT.

This clone was counted once. This chain connects TRBV4-3 to TRBJ1-2, with TRBD1 matching 9 bases. From germline, CDR1 is LGHNA and CDR2 YSLEER. The CDR3 has 15 amino acids. V shed 1 base and J 7 bases; nucleotides not matched to a gene: 7. CDR3 bases: TGCGCCAGCAGCCAAGTGGGGGGACAGGGATCTGGCTACACCTTC. Its protein product is CASSQVGGQGSGYTF.

The chain recombines TRBV5-1 with TRBJ1-4; 8 positions match TRBD1. V lost 0 bases to trimming and J lost 7 bases; unmatched junction nucleotides: 5. This CDR3 contains 15 residues. The germline CDR1 and CDR2 sequences are SGHRS and YFSETQ. CDR3 DNA sequence: TGCGCCAGCAGCTTGGCCGTAGGACAGGGTGAAAAACTGTTTTTT. Translation gives CASSLAVGQGEKLFF.

V usage is TRBV6-1 and J usage is TRBJ1-5; the D is unclear. The V end was cut by 4 bases, the J end by 0 bases, with 13 bases between. The CDR3 has 16 amino acids. Germline assignment: CDR1 MNHNS and CDR2 SASEGT. CDR3 sequence reads: CASSVTAFYSNQPQHF. The CDR3 DNA sequence: TGTGCCAGCAGTGTTACAGCATTTTATAGCAATCAGCCCCAGCATTTT.

The gene calls are TRBV3-1 (or the pseudogene TRBV3-2) and TRBJ1-2; TRBD1 matches at 7 bases. V shed 5 bases, J shed 4 bases, and the junction held 7 bases outside the gene matches. The germline V gene encodes CDR1 LGHDT and CDR2 YNNKEL (reference sequence). This CDR3 comprises 14 residues. The CDR3 sequence: CASSSGQDIYGYTF. CDR3 bases: TGTGCCAGCAGCAGCGGACAGGACATCTATGGCTACACCTTC.

CDR3 protein: CASSPIRDAGGYGYTF. CDR3 nucleotides: TGTGCCAGCTCACCAATCCGGGACGCCGGGGGCTATGGCTACACCTTC. The chain links TRBV18 to TRBJ1-2; possibly TRBD1 for D (5 bases). CDR3 length equals 16 residues. V lost 2 bases and J lost 4, with 17 bases in between. Germline CDR1 reads KGHSH; CDR2 reads LQKENI.

J is TRBJ1-5 and V is TRBV24-1; D remains ambiguous. The CDR3 totals 14 residues. Germline V gene data show CDR1 as KGHDR and CDR2 as SFDVKD. The V end was cut by 4 bases, the J end by 0 bases, with 6 bases between. The CDR3 here is CATSDLNSNQPQHF. CDR3 nucleotides: TGTGCCACCAGTGACCTTAATAGCAATCAGCCCCAGCATTTT.

V is TRBV5-1 and J is TRBJ2-5; 7 bases fit TRBD2. This CDR3 region has 13 residues. Germline lookup yields CDR1 SGHRS and CDR2 YFSETQ. The J segment lost 4 bases and the V segment lost 4 bases, leaving 4 bases of the junction unmatched. The CDR3 loop reads CASSRRGGETQYF. CDR3 DNA: TGCGCCAGCAGCCGACGCGGGGGAGAGACCCAGTACTTC.

CDR3 protein: CASSYPSKLGYTDTQYF. The CDR3 coding sequence is TGTGCCAGCAGTTACCCTAGCAAACTAGGCTACACAGATACGCAGTATTTT. This chain connects TRBV6-2 or TRBV6-3 to TRBJ2-3; D perhaps matches TRBD2 (5 bases). The germline CDR1 and CDR2 sequences are MNHEY and SVGEGT. V was cut by 2 bases and J by 2 bases, with 17 bases left in between. This CDR3 comprises 17 residues.

CDR3: CASIQTGSSGNTIYF. CDR3 sequence (DNA): TGTGCCAGCATTCAAACAGGGTCCTCTGGAAACACCATATATTTT. The rearrangement links TRBV2 to TRBJ1-3, with a weak D call TRBD1 (6 bases). This CDR3 has 15 amino acids. V lost 7 bases and J 0 bases, leaving 13 bases between the germline ends. CDR1 and CDR2 (germline): SNHLY, FYNNEI.

The rearrangement joins TRBV9 to TRBJ1-1, with 8 nucleotides matching TRBD1. The germline CDR1 and CDR2 sequences are SGDLS and YYNGEE. The CDR3 runs to 15 residues. V shed 4 bases and J 4 bases; nucleotides not matched to a gene: 9. CDR3 sequence reads: CASSTGGDLGTEAFF. The CDR3 DNA sequence: TGTGCCAGCAGCACAGGGGGGGACCTGGGCACTGAAGCTTTCTTT.

The chain couples TRBV5-4 to TRBJ2-1, with 10 bases matching TRBD2. V was clipped by 3 bases and J by 4 bases; unmatched bases: 4. CDR1 is SGHNT and CDR2 is YYREEE in the germline V gene (reference sequence). The CDR3 sequence is 15 residues long. CDR3 loop: CASSSTSGPYNEQFF. The DNA of the CDR3 is TGTGCCAGCAGCTCGACTAGCGGGCCTTACAATGAGCAGTTCTTC.